The 3 T cell receptor beta chains listed next were all sequenced from one sample in a study of OX40 agonist ivuxolimab in advanced cancers. The data were produced by immunoSEQ multiplex PCR, yet TCRdb's version contains in-frame clones alone and is incomplete. The sample shows around 56,000 clones, 70% to 85% of them seen only once. The input for sequencing was CD4+ or CD8+ T cells sorted from blood, taken in a trial of the OX40 agonist ivuxolimab. These receptor sequences come from an adult with an advanced solid tumor such as melanoma, head and neck, liver or kidney cancer.

The rearrangement links TRBV7-2 to TRBJ2-5; 10 bases fit TRBD2. Germline V lookup: CDR1 SGHTA, CDR2 FQGNSA. This CDR3 region has 15 residues. The junction had 9 bases not matched to a gene; V was cut back by 4 bases and J by 7 bases. CDR3 in amino acids: CASSSGLADGGTQYF. In nucleotides, the CDR3 is TGTGCCAGCAGCTCCGGACTAGCGGATGGGGGGACCCAGTACTTC.

V usage is TRBV7-9 and J usage is TRBJ1-1; D not certain. Germline loops: CDR1 SEHNR, CDR2 FQNEAQ (reference sequence). Trimming took off 7 bases at V and 1 base at J, with 13 bases between the two ends. There are 14 residues in the CDR3. The CDR3 coding sequence is TGTGCCAGCACCACCAACCGGGGGAACACTGAAGCTTTCTTT. Amino acid sequence: CASTTNRGNTEAFF.

The chain couples TRBV18 to TRBJ2-3; no firm D call. CDR1 KGHSH and CDR2 LQKENI come from the germline V gene. This CDR3 has 15 amino acids. Trimming took 4 bases from V and 1 from J, leaving 12 bases between them. Here the CDR3 DNA reads TGTGCCAGCTCACTCTCCGTCCAGGGCACAGATACGCAGTATTTT. Protein: CASSLSVQGTDTQYF.